This TCR beta chain was found in a study of T cells after yellow fever vaccination. Germline V CDR1 and CDR2: SGHRS, YFSETQ. The J segment lost 2 bases and the V segment lost 3 bases, leaving 7 bases of the junction unmatched. CDR3 length equals 15 residues. At least ten counts were recorded for this clonotype. As yet, its antigen is unknown. TCRdb reanalysed the 5' RACE reads using MiXCR and keeps one entry per CDR3 protein. The table lists over 250,000 distinct CDR3 sequences, roughly 5.2% of them singletons. Notes on the study in general: Post-booster samples contained most primary-vaccination clones (around 96% CD4, approximately 88% CD8). FACS-sorted repertoires could contain abundant clonotypes contaminating from the bulk population.

The starting material was CD4+ T cells sorted from PBMCs, obtained on the day of the yellow fever booster vaccination. The TCR sequence derives from a young man who received the YFV17D yellow fever vaccine. This chain connects TRBV5-1 to TRBJ2-7; 8 bases match TRBD2. CDR3: CASSWALAGTYEQYF. The CDR3 DNA reads as TGCGCCAGCAGCTGGGCCTTAGCGGGGACCTACGAGCAGTACTTC.